The 32 T cell receptor beta chains presented below share a single source sample, sequenced in a study of identical twins. TCRdb re-called the 5' RACE reads through MiXCR, storing one row per CDR3 protein. Among 450,000 or so distinct CDR3 sequences, 13% to 15% were seen once, and the ten largest hold roughly 0.5%. The sample was also linked to a second study, of yellow fever vaccine responses in identical twins.

Sequenced: CD4+ T cells sorted from blood. These receptors were obtained from a woman aged 18-29 years in good health.

Many counts were recorded for this clonotype. The chain recombines TRBV28 with TRBJ2-3, with D perhaps TRBD1 (6 bases). Trimming left V 5 bases short and J 0 bases short, with 15 bases between. The CDR3 loop spans 16 amino acids. Germline V lookup: CDR1 MDHEN, CDR2 SYDVKM. In nucleotides, the CDR3 is TGTGCCAGCAGTAAAGGACAGTCAGCTAGCACAGATACGCAGTATTTT. As protein: CASSKGQSASTDTQYF.

The V and J genes are TRBV6-1 and TRBJ1-2; maybe TRBD1 (6 bases). CDR3 length equals 14 residues. V lost 6 bases to trimming and J lost 7 bases, with 18 bases between them. Germline V gene lookup returns CDR1 MNHNS and CDR2 SASEGT. Written as DNA, the CDR3 is TGTGCCAGCAGAGTTACGGGGAACAGGGCTGGCTACACCTTC. Encoded protein: CASRVTGNRAGYTF.

The chain uses TRBV15 and TRBJ2-5; 7 bases are a match to TRBD1. Germline assignment: CDR1 LNHNV and CDR2 YYDKDF (reference sequence). V trimming: 3 bases; J trimming: 5 bases; junction bases outside the gene matches: 18. The CDR3 has 18 amino acids. In DNA form, the CDR3 reads TGTGCCACCAGCAGGGACCTTAAGACAGGGTTGAATGCGGAGACCCAGTACTTC. This gives the protein CATSRDLKTGLNAETQYF. The full variable domain, rest sourced from reference TRBV15 and TRBJ2-5, is DAMVIQNPRYQVTQFGKPVTLSCSQTLNHNVMYWYQQKSSQAPKLLFHYYDKDFNNEADTPDNFQSRRPNTSFCFLDIRSPGLGDTAMYLCATSRDLKTGLNAETQYFGPGTRLLVL.

This clonotype was seen a few times. The chain employs TRBV20-1 and TRBJ2-1; 9 nucleotides line up with TRBD2. CDR1 is DFQATT, CDR2 SNEGSKA, per germline (reference sequence). This CDR3 comprises 17 residues. Germline trimming cut 5 bases from V and 0 bases from J; bases unmatched to any gene: 11. CDR3 sequence reads: CSARRPSGTLSYNEQFF. Here the CDR3 DNA reads TGCAGTGCTCGGAGGCCTAGCGGGACCCTCTCCTACAATGAGCAGTTCTTC.

V gene TRBV7-8 combines with J gene TRBJ2-1; 8 bases fit TRBD1. Trimming removed 0 bases from V and 4 bases from J; junction bases left unmatched: 11. CDR1 SGHVS and CDR2 FQNEAQ come from the germline V gene. This CDR3 comprises 18 residues. CDR3 DNA: TGTGCCAGCAGCTTAGCGCTAAGTGGACAGGGCCCTTACAATGAGCAGTTCTTC. Translated, it gives CASSLALSGQGPYNEQFF.

J is TRBJ2-7 and V is TRBV28; a weak D match, TRBD1 (6 bases). The CDR3 covers 15 residues. The V gene lost 3 bases and the J gene lost 0 bases, with 12 bases spanning the gap. CDR1 and CDR2 from the germline V gene are MDHEN and SYDVKM. DNA for the CDR3: TGTGCCAGCAGTTTTAGGGGGAAAAGCTCCTACGAGCAGTACTTC. Protein: CASSFRGKSSYEQYF.

The count of this clonotype is one. One end of the junction does not line up with germline, which may come from a read error. The chain is built from TRBV7-7 and TRBJ2-1; no reliable D call. Germline V gives CDR1 SSHAT, CDR2 FNYEAQ (reference sequence). The CDR3 is made up of 13 amino acids. CDR3 residues: CASSLAKYNEQFF. CDR3 DNA sequence: TGTGCTAGCAGCTTAGCAAAGTACAATGAGCAGTTCTTC.

This chain joins TRBV10-3 and TRBJ2-3, with D tentatively TRBD2 (6 bases). The germline V and J ends were trimmed by 0 bases and 2 bases, with 21 bases remaining between them. CDR3 length: 19 residues. The germline CDR1 and CDR2 sequences are ENHRY and SYGVKD. CDR3 sequence: CAISESTPQLASYTDTQYF. CDR3 sequence (DNA): TGTGCCATCAGTGAGTCGACGCCCCAGCTAGCGAGCTACACAGATACGCAGTATTTT.

The V and J genes are TRBV10-2 and TRBJ2-7, with D perhaps matching TRBD1 (6 bases). The CDR3 consists of 15 residues. The germline gives CDR1 WSHSY, CDR2 SAAADI. V lost 4 bases, J lost 0 bases, and 13 bases lay in between. CDR3 nucleotides: TGCGCCAGCAGTGGACGACAGGCCAGCTCCTACGAGCAGTACTTC. This codes for CASSGRQASSYEQYF.

A few counts support this clonotype. The J gene is TRBJ1-3, the V gene TRBV20-1, with 12 nucleotides matching TRBD1. Germline loops: CDR1 DFQATT, CDR2 SNEGSKA (reference sequence). J was trimmed by 4 bases and V by 0 bases; bases with no gene match: 4. The CDR3 totals 16 residues. The CDR3 here is CSARDGTGGAGNTIYF. CDR3 DNA: TGCAGTGCTAGAGATGGGACAGGGGGCGCCGGAAACACCATATATTTT.

The chain joins TRBV28 to TRBJ2-5; 12 bases align to TRBD2. J gave up 10 bases and V 7 bases, and 16 bases lay outside the gene matches. This CDR3 has 16 amino acids. The germline gives CDR1 MDHEN, CDR2 SYDVKM. This chain's CDR3 is CASTTRGLAGIRVQYF. DNA of the CDR3: TGTGCCAGCACCACACGAGGACTAGCGGGAATCCGAGTCCAGTACTTC.

This clonotype was detected ten times or more. The V gene is TRBV12-3 or TRBV12-4, the J gene TRBJ1-5, with 10 bases that match TRBD1. The length of the CDR3 is 15 residues. The V gene end was trimmed by 3 bases and the J gene end by 7 bases; junction bases not matched to a gene: 6. CDR3 region: CASSFDRGLGQPQHF. The CDR3 DNA is TGTGCCAGCAGTTTCGACAGGGGGCTCGGGCAGCCCCAGCATTTT.

CDR3 sequence: CASSQIRYEQYF. The CDR3 nucleotides read TGTGCCAGCAGCCAAATACGCTACGAGCAGTACTTC. The chain employs TRBV3-1 and TRBJ2-7; D gene uncertain. Trimming left V 2 bases short and J 3 bases short, with 5 bases between. The length of the CDR3 is 12 residues. Germline assignment: CDR1 LGHDT and CDR2 YNNKEL (reference sequence).

The gene calls are TRBV3-1 and TRBJ2-5; D perhaps matches TRBD1 (6 bases). Trimming took 0 bases from V and 2 from J, leaving 13 bases between them. The germline CDR1 and CDR2 sequences are LGHDT and YNNKEL (reference sequence). CDR3 size: 16 residues. CDR3 protein: CASSQDTTGWQETQYF. The CDR3 region has the DNA TGTGCCAGCAGCCAAGATACAACAGGGTGGCAAGAGACCCAGTACTTC.

This clonotype was detected a few times. CDR3 amino acids: CASSEGGSYEQYF. For the CDR3, the DNA is TGTGCCAGCAGTGAGGGGGGTTCCTACGAGCAGTACTTC. The V gene is TRBV25-1, the J gene TRBJ2-7; weak D call: TRBD2 (6 bases). The CDR3 totals 13 residues. The germline V gene encodes CDR1 MGHDK and CDR2 SYGVNS. The ends were cut back, 3 bases at V and 1 base at J, with 7 bases in the middle.

The chain is built from TRBV2 and TRBJ1-4, with D possibly TRBD1 on 6 matching bases. CDR1 and CDR2 (germline): SNHLY, FYNNEI. This CDR3 is 14 amino acids long. Trimming removed 5 bases at V and 7 bases at J, with 14 bases between. The CDR3 spells CASSPTGLSEKLFF. The CDR3 bases are TGTGCCAGCAGTCCTACAGGGTTAAGTGAAAAACTGTTTTTT.

This rearrangement joins TRBV20-1 to TRBJ2-4; no definite D call. CDR1 is DFQATT, CDR2 SNEGSKA, per germline (reference sequence). CDR3 length equals 13 residues. Trimming pared 7 bases from V and 0 bases from J, leaving 10 bases between. The CDR3 sequence: CSVPLLAKNIQYF. The CDR3 bases are TGCAGTGTACCCCTTCTAGCCAAAAACATTCAGTACTTC.

This clonotype was recorded a few times. V gene TRBV11-1 combines with J gene TRBJ2-3; 11 bases are shared with TRBD2. The germline CDR1 and CDR2 sequences are SGHAT and FQDESV (reference sequence). The V gene end was trimmed by 0 bases and the J gene end by 0 bases; junction bases not matched to a gene: 5. This CDR3 is 18 amino acids long. The CDR3 region is CASSLAGPSGRSTDTQYF. The CDR3 DNA sequence: TGTGCCAGCAGCTTAGCTGGGCCTAGCGGGAGGAGCACAGATACGCAGTATTTT.

V is TRBV27 and J is TRBJ1-2; TRBD1 matches at 9 bases. CDR3 length: 15 residues. V shed 4 bases, J shed 7 bases, and the junction held 10 bases outside the gene matches. Germline CDR1 reads MNHEY; CDR2 reads SMNVEV (reference sequence). The CDR3 here is CASSSPGTGRSGYTF. CDR3 DNA: TGTGCCAGCAGTTCTCCCGGGACAGGGAGGAGTGGCTACACCTTC.

The genes are TRBV5-1 and TRBJ2-7; 7 nucleotides match TRBD2. CDR1 and CDR2 (germline): SGHRS, YFSETQ. The trim removed 2 bases at V and 2 bases at J, leaving 7 bases unmatched. This CDR3 has 15 residues. The CDR3 nucleotides read TGCGCCAGCAGCTTAAACCAGCGGGGACCCTACGAGCAGTACTTC. It encodes CASSLNQRGPYEQYF.

This clonotype was picked up a small number of times. V usage is TRBV7-2 and J usage is TRBJ2-4; 10 bases are shared with TRBD2. The CDR3 has 15 amino acids. Trimming cost V 5 bases and J 7 bases; bases outside gene matches: 8. Germline lookup yields CDR1 SGHTA and CDR2 FQGNSA. CDR3 sequence (DNA): TGTGCCAGCAGCCCTACTAGCGGGATTCGGAACATTCAGTACTTC. Translation gives CASSPTSGIRNIQYF.

The chain couples TRBV20-1 to TRBJ2-1; D not certain. CDR3 length equals 16 residues. Per the germline V gene, CDR1 is DFQATT and CDR2 is SNEGSKA (reference sequence). V lost 5 bases and J lost 3, with 20 bases in between. The CDR3 sequence: CSAPPISSGNYNEQFF. Written as DNA, the CDR3 is TGCAGTGCTCCTCCCATAAGTAGTGGTAACTACAATGAGCAGTTCTTC.

This chain links TRBV6-1 with TRBJ1-1; D perhaps matches TRBD1 (6 bases). CDR3 length: 14 amino acids. Trimming pared 3 bases from V and 5 bases from J, leaving 13 bases between. Germline V gene sequence: CDR1 MNHNS, CDR2 SASEGT. The CDR3 DNA reads as TGTGCCAGCAGTGATGCCGGGGGGCGGACTGAAGCTTTCTTT. It encodes CASSDAGGRTEAFF.

The chain recombines TRBV20-1 with TRBJ2-2, with D hard to call. The CDR3 is 16 residues long. Germline V gene data show CDR1 as DFQATT and CDR2 as SNEGSKA (reference sequence). V gave up 1 base and J gave up 2 bases, with 14 bases separating them. CDR3 DNA sequence: TGCAGTGCTAGAGTCGGGCTCACTTTTAACACCGGGGAGCTGTTTTTT. This encodes CSARVGLTFNTGELFF.

Turning to this clonotype: A single base separates this from a much larger clone, so it may be a read error. This chain links TRBV12-3 or TRBV12-4 with TRBJ2-5; TRBD2 aligns across 8 bases. This CDR3 comprises 18 residues. Here the CDR3 DNA reads TGTGCCTGCAGTTTAGCGGGACGATCCGGGGCCCCCTCGGAGACCCAGTACTTC. Its protein product is CACSLAGRSGAPSETQYF.

For the CDR3, the DNA is TGTGCCAGCAGCACAAGCGGTAGCGGGAGTAGAGAGACCCAGTACTTC. It yields the protein CASSTSGSGSRETQYF. J is TRBJ2-5 and V is TRBV7-9; 9 bases agree with TRBD2. Germline lookup yields CDR1 SEHNR and CDR2 FQNEAQ (reference sequence). V was clipped by 5 bases and J by 4 bases; unmatched bases: 11. The CDR3 covers 16 residues.

This clonotype was counted only a few times. This chain links TRBV5-5 with TRBJ2-7; 7 bases align to TRBD1. Germline-derived CDR1 and CDR2 are SGHKS and YYEKEE (reference sequence). This CDR3 has 13 residues. The V and J ends lost 4 bases and 1 base, in that order; junction bases with no gene match: 2. The CDR3 bases are TGTGCCAGCAGCACGGGACAGTCCTACGAGCAGTACTTC. Amino acid sequence: CASSTGQSYEQYF.

This clonotype was seen more than once but under ten times. The chain uses TRBV27 and TRBJ1-5; a possible D gene is TRBD1 (5 bases). CDR1 is MNHEY and CDR2 is SMNVEV in the germline V gene (reference sequence). This CDR3 contains 15 residues. V shed 5 bases and J shed 3 bases, with 14 bases lying between them. CDR3 in DNA: TGTGCCAGCAGTCGACGCGGGACCTTCAATCAGCCCCAGCATTTT. Translating it yields CASSRRGTFNQPQHF.

The sample holds a few counts of this clonotype. The chain joins TRBV28 to TRBJ2-1, with 7 bases aligning to TRBD1. Per germline, CDR1 MDHEN and CDR2 SYDVKM. V dropped 7 bases and J dropped 0; count of bases not matched to a gene: 6. This CDR3 is 15 amino acids long. CDR3 nucleotide sequence: TGTGCCAGCACCACGACAGGGCGCTCCTACAATGAGCAGTTCTTC. Protein: CASTTTGRSYNEQFF.

This clonotype came up a few times. The genes are TRBV10-2 and TRBJ2-7; possibly TRBD1 or TRBD2 for D (5 bases each). Germline CDR1 reads WSHSY; CDR2 reads SAAADI. This CDR3 spans 14 amino acids. V was cut by 6 bases and J by 5 bases, with 17 bases left in between. The CDR3 DNA sequence: TGCGCCAGCAGCGCGTCAGGGTTGGGGGACGAGCAGTACTTC. As protein: CASSASGLGDEQYF.

This clonotype appeared a few times. The rearrangement joins TRBV20-1 to TRBJ2-7; D is ambiguous. There are 13 residues in the CDR3. Trimming left V 5 bases short and J 6 bases short, with 17 bases between. Germline V gene sequence: CDR1 DFQATT, CDR2 SNEGSKA (reference sequence). The CDR3 coding sequence is TGCAGTGCTTCGCGAGACACTCCTATCGAGCAGTACTTC. Its translation is CSASRDTPIEQYF.

This clonotype was recorded a few times. This chain joins TRBV5-1 and TRBJ2-2; D possibly matches TRBD1 or TRBD2 (7 bases each). The CDR3 contains 14 residues. Germline CDR1 SGHRS, CDR2 YFSETQ. The germline V and J ends were trimmed by 10 bases and 4 bases, with 17 bases remaining between them. The CDR3 spells CACRRGGPTGELFF. The CDR3 nucleotides are TGCGCCTGTCGCAGGGGGGGACCCACCGGGGAGCTGTTTTTT.